The entry below describes one T cell receptor (beta chain). This entry comes from a study of blood T cell repertoires in COVID-19. Sequencing used immunoSEQ multiplex PCR; TCRdb keeps in-frame clones, though not all of them. This table has around 200,000 clones, around 82% appearing once. Germline V gene sequence: CDR1 SGHRS, CDR2 YFSETQ. The CDR3 sequence is 13 residues long. V was pared by 4 bases and J by 6 bases, with 11 bases between. The sample comprised peripheral blood. The V and J genes are TRBV5-1 and TRBJ2-1, with D possibly being TRBD2 (6 bases). The TCR comes from a woman aged 70-85 years with acute or convalescent COVID-19. The chain's CDR3 is CASSPGLSNEQFF. CDR3 nucleotide sequence: TGCGCCAGCAGCCCGGGACTGAGCAATGAGCAGTTCTTC.